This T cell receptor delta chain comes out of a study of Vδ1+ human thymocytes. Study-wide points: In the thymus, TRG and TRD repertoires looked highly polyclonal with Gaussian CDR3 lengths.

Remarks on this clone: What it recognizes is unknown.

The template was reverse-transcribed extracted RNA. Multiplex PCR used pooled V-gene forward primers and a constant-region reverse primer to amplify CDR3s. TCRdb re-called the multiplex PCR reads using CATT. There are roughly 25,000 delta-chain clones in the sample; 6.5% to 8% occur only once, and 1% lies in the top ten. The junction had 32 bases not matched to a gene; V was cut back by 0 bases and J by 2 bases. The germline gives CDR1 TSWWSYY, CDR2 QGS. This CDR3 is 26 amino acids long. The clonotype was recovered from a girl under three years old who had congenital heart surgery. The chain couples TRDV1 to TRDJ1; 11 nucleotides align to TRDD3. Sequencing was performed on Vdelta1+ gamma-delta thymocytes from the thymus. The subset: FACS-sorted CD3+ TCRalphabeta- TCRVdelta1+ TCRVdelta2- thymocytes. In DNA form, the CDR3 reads TGTGCTCTTGGGGAACTAGAGGACCCTGGCTTCCCTTGTCTGGGGGATACTCCTCGAGGAACCGATAAACTCATCTTT. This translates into CALGELEDPGFPCLGDTPRGTDKLIF.